This T cell receptor beta chain derives from a study of STAT5B mutations in CD4+ large granular lymphocyte leukemia. Study observations and caveats: Patient CD4-sorted repertoires looked more clonal than healthy CD4+ repertoires, even without putative leukemic clones. Less than 30% of private leukemic clonotypes occurred rarely in other patients' non-leukemic repertoires.

As regards this clone: No antigen is known for it.

The V and J ends lost 2 bases and 0 bases, in that order; junction bases with no gene match: 7. Germline loops: CDR1 SGHRS, CDR2 YFSETQ. The CDR3 covers 17 residues. Per the original data handling: Productive clonotypes were detectable down to 2.59 x 10-5 frequency. TCRdb keeps only in-frame clones here, not all; method: immunoSEQ multiplex PCR. The DNA was the basis for D and trimming; V, J and clone size are from that table. The profile shows under 30,000 clones, more than 70% of them singletons. The sample taken for sequencing was CD4+ T cells from blood buffy coats. The origin of this receptor is a human donor in good health. This chain links TRBV5-1 with TRBJ2-7, with 11 bases aligning to TRBD2. CDR3 nucleotides: TGCGCCAGCAGCTTCGGACTAGCGGGCGATTCCTCCTACGAGCAGTACTTC. The encoded protein is CASSFGLAGDSSYEQYF.